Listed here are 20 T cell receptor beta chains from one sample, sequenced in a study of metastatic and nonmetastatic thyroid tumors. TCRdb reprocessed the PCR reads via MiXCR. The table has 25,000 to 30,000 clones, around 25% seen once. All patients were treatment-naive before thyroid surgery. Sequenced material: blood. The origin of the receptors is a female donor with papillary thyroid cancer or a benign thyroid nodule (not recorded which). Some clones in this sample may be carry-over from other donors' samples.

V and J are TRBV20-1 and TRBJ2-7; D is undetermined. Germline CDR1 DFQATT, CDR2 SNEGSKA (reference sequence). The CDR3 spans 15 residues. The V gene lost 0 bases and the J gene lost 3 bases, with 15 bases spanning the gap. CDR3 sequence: CSARERRGSHYEQYF. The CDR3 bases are TGCAGTGCTAGAGAACGACGAGGCTCCCACTACGAGCAGTACTTC.

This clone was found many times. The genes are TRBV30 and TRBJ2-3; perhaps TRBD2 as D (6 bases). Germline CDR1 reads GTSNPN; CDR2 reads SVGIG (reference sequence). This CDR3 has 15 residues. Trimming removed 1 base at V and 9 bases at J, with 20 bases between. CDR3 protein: CAWSGSGSGTQTQYF. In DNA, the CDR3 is TGTGCCTGGAGTGGTTCCGGGTCCGGGACTCAGACGCAGTATTTT.

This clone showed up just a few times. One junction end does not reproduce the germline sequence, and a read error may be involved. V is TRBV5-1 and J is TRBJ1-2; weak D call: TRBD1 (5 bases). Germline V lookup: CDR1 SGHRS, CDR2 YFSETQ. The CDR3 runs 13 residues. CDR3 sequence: CVSSWEQVRGYTF. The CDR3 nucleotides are TGCGTCAGCAGCTGGGAACAGGTCAGGGGCTACACCTTC.

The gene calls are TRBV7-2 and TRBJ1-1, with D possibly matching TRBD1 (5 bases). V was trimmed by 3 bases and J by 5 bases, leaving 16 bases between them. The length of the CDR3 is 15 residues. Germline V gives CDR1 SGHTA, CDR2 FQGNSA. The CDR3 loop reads CASSFTDRKGTEAFF. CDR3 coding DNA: TGTGCCAGCAGCTTCACGGACCGGAAGGGGACTGAAGCTTTCTTT.

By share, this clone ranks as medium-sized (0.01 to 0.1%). CDR3 DNA sequence: TGTGCCAGCAGTCTCGGAAACACCATATATTTT. Translating it yields CASSLGNTIYF. The chain uses TRBV28 and TRBJ1-3; D is uncertain. This CDR3 has 11 residues. Trimming took off 5 bases at V and 4 bases at J, with 3 bases between the two ends. Germline V gene sequence: CDR1 MDHEN, CDR2 SYDVKM.

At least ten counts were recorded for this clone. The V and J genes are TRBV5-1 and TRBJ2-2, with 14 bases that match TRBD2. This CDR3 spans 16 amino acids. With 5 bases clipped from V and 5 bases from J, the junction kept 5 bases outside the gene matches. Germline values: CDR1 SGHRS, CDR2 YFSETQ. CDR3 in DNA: TGCGCCAGCAGGGGGACTAGCGGGAGTTTTACCGGGGAGCTGTTTTTT. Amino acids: CASRGTSGSFTGELFF.

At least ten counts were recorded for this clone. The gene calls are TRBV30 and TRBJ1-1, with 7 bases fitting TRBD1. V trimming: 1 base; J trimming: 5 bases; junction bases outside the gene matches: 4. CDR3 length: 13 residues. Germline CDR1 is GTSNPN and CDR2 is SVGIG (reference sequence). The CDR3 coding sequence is TGTGCCTGGAGTGGGGCAGGGGGTACTGAAGCTTTCTTT. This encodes CAWSGAGGTEAFF.

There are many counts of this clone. The CDR3 loop reads CASIRAGSQETQYF. DNA for the CDR3: TGTGCCAGTATCCGGGCGGGAAGCCAAGAGACCCAGTACTTC. The chain uses TRBV19 and TRBJ2-5; D is possibly TRBD2 (6 bases). CDR3 length: 14 residues. Between the trimmed V and J ends, which lost 7 bases and 1 base, there was a span of 13 bases. Germline lookup yields CDR1 LNHDA and CDR2 SQIVND (reference sequence).

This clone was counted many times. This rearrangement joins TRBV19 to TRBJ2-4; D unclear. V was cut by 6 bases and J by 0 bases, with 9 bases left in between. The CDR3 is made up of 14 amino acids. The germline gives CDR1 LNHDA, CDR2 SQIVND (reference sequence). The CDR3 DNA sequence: TGTGCCAGTAGAACAACTGTAGCCAAAAACATTCAGTACTTC. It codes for CASRTTVAKNIQYF.

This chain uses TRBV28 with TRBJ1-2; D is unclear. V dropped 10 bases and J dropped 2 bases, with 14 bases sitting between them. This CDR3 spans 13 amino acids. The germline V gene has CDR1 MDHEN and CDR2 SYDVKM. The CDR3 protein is CAIRSVSNYGYTF. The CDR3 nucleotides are TGTGCCATCAGATCTGTCTCAAACTATGGCTACACCTTC.

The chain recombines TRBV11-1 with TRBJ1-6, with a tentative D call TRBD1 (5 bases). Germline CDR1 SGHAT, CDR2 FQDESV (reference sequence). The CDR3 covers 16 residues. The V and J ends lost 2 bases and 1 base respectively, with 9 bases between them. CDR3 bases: TGTGCCAGCAGCTTACTCCAGGGATCCTATAATTCACCCCTCCACTTT. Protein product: CASSLLQGSYNSPLHF.

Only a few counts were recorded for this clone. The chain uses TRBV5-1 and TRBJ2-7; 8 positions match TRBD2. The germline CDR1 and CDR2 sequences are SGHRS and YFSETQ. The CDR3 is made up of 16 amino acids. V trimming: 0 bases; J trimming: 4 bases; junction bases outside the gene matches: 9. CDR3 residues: CASSLAPGLGVYEQYF. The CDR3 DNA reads TGCGCCAGCAGCTTGGCTCCGGGACTAGGGGTGTACGAGCAGTACTTC.

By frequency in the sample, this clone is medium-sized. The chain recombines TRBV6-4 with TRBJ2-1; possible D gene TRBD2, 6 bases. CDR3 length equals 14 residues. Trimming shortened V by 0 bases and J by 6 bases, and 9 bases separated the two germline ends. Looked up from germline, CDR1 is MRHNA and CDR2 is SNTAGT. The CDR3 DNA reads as TGTGCCAGCAGTGACTCGGGGACTCCCAATGAGCAGTTCTTC. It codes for CASSDSGTPNEQFF.

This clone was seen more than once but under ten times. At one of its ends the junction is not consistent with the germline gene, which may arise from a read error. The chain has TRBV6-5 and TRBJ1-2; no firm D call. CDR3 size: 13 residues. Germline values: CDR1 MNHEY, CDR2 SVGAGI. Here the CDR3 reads CSSSSVALFCYTF. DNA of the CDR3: TGTTCCAGCAGTTCAGTGGCCCTCTTTTGCTACACCTTC.

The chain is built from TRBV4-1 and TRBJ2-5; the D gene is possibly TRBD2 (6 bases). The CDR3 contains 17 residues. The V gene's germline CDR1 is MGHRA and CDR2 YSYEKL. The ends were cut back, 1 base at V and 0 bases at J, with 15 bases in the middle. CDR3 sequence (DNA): TGCGCCAGCAGCCAAGGGGGTAGCGGTGGTCACCAAGAGACCCAGTACTTC. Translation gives CASSQGGSGGHQETQYF.

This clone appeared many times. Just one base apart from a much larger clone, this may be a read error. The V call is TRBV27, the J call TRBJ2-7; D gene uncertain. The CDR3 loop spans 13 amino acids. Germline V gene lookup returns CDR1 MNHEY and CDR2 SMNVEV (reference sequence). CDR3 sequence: CVSSFGTNYEQYF. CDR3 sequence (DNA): TGTGTCAGCAGTTTTGGAACGAACTACGAGCAGTACTTC.

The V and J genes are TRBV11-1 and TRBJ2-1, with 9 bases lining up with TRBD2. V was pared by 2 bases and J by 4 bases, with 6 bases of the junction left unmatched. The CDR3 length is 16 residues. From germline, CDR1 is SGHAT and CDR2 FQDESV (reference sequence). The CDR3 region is CASSLRVAGEYNEQFF. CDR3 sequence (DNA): TGTGCCAGCAGCTTAAGGGTAGCGGGGGAGTACAATGAGCAGTTCTTC.

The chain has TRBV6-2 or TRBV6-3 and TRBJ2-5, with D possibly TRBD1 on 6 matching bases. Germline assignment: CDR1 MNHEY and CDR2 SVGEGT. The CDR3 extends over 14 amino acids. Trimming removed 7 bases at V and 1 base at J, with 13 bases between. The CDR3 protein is CASTITGFQETQYF. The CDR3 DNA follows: TGTGCCAGCACCATAACAGGGTTCCAAGAGACCCAGTACTTC.

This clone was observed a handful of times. The CDR3, as DNA: TGTGCCTGGAGGAAGCCGGGACAGGGGGTTTCGGGGGGCTACACCTTC. Amino acid sequence: CAWRKPGQGVSGGYTF. V usage is TRBV30 and J usage is TRBJ1-2, with 11 bases matching TRBD1. This CDR3 is 16 amino acids long. The germline V gene encodes CDR1 GTSNPN and CDR2 SVGIG (reference sequence). The trim removed 3 bases at V and 8 bases at J, leaving 14 bases unmatched.

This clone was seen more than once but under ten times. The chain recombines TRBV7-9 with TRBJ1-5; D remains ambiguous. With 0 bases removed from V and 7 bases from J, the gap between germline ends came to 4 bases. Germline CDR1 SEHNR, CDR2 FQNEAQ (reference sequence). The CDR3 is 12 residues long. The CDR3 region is CASSLAGQPQHF. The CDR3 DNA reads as TGTGCCAGCAGCTTAGCGGGACAGCCCCAGCATTTT.